This TCR beta chain was documented in a study of cytomegalovirus exposure and HLA in healthy donors. A few counts support this clone. Germline V gives CDR1 SNHLY, CDR2 FYNNEI. Trimming shortened V by 6 bases and J by 4 bases, and 24 bases separated the two germline ends. CDR3 size: 17 residues. The study ran its PCR with 60 Vbeta and 13 Jbeta primers. Measured with immunoSEQ multiplex PCR; TCRdb has only the in-frame clones, and not every one. The sample includes about 240,000 clones, approximately 81% of them seen just once. V is TRBV2 and J is TRBJ1-1; the D is unclear. Sequencing input: PBMCs. This TCR was recovered from a woman aged 60 to 75 in good health and CMV-seropositive. CDR3 sequence: CASRPSKLREDGTEAFF. In nucleotides, the CDR3 is TGTGCCAGCAGACCAAGTAAGCTAAGGGAGGATGGCACTGAAGCTTTCTTT.